The following is a TCR beta chain sequence with its context. The target antigen is unknown. The data were obtained in a study of shared clonotypes between healthy human individuals. Study-level background: Each donor's CD4 naive and CD4 memory cells filled three plates apiece, CD8 naive two, and CD8 memory one. Study conclusions and caveats: It was the few donors that limited the genetic and exposure-history diversity represented. Memory subsets generally showed lower estimated richness than naive subsets.

Naive CD8 isolation took CD45RO-negative cells positively selected for CCR7 and excluded terminally differentiated effector memory CD45RA+ cells. An even split of each subset's genomic DNA across several immunoSEQ plates was performed. The table came from immunoSEQ multiplex PCR; TCRdb's copy has only in-frame clones and leaves some out. Of a few million clones in the sample, 80% to 95% were seen once. The CDR3 length is 14 residues. CDR1 is SGHDT, CDR2 YYEEEE, per germline. Trimming left V 4 bases short and J 5 bases short, with 14 bases between. The clonotype originates from a man aged 18 to 29 in good health. Some clones in this sample may be carry-over from other donors' samples. The material sequenced was naive CD8+ T cells from PBMCs. The V and J genes are TRBV5-6 and TRBJ2-3, with D perhaps assigned TRBD1 or TRBD2 (5 bases each). CDR3: CASSRGDRQDTQYF. CDR3 coding DNA: TGTGCCAGCAGCCGTGGGGACCGGCAAGATACGCAGTATTTT.